The clone carrying this T cell receptor (beta chain) was counted ten times or more. This sample is drawn from a study of T cells of healthy individuals. This CDR3 contains 11 residues. Trimming cost V 6 bases and J 8 bases, with 5 bases left between them. The germline gives CDR1 SGHTA, CDR2 FQGNSA. One entry per CDR3 protein, called by TCRdb with MiXCR from the 5' RACE reads. The table has some 69,000 distinct CDR3 sequences, around 15% seen once. V is TRBV7-2 and J is TRBJ1-6; D is uncertain. This TCR was recovered from a human donor in good health. The DNA of the CDR3 is TGTGCCAGCAGAACGCATTCACCCCTCCACTTT. Residues: CASRTHSPLHF.